This T cell receptor beta chain was identified during a study of T cell responses to AZD1222 COVID-19 vaccine (dated by TCRdb to 2020 to 2023). Regarding the study in general: AZD1222 recipients given second doses at about 4 weeks or at about 12 weeks were pooled, since spike-specific TCR depth and breadth were not found to differ between the two schedules. A total of 230 or so trial participants underwent TCR sequencing, of whom nearly 210 received two doses of AZD1222 and about 26 received two doses of the MenACWY control vaccine. Trial participants were enrolled into age subgroups of 18-55, 56-69 and 70-plus years, which contained 148, 28 and 57 TCR-sequenced participants, respectively.

The intended sense of this specimen's time point label: baseline before first vaccination. Vaccinee samples came from UK trials COV001 and COV002, including a single-blind randomized controlled phase 2/3 trial of AZD1222 (ChAdOx1 nCoV-19) in healthy adults. Trial participant PBMC samples were collected at day 0 and day 28 after the second dose for TCRbeta chain sequencing. General conclusions and limits of the study: Because no day 14 peak-response samples were available, repertoires were characterized only after the peak T cell response. Conclusions about previously exposed vaccinees are limited because only six or seven AZD1222 recipients were SARS-CoV-2 seropositive at baseline. Most participants were white British and females outnumbered males, and the authors suggested that clonal diversity may have been underestimated. Spike-specific TCR breadth and depth rose significantly after two AZD1222 doses compared with day 0 and with MenACWY recipients. Vaccine-associated CD4 TCRs spanned the whole spike protein, with dominant responses in regions 160-218 and 743-854. Epitopes outside the regions mutated in the B.1.351 and B.1.1.7 variants were reportedly recognized by nearly half of the unique spike-specific TCRs. The 56-69-year group was small, and its depth increase did not reach significance, likely because of low power.

The CDR3 regions of human TCRbeta chains were subjected to immunosequencing. For the original study's pipeline: TCRs in the repertoires were matched against a reference library of SARS-CoV-2-specific TCRs that had been generated with the MIRA antigen-specificity platform. Breadth was defined as the fraction of unique TCRs that were SARS-CoV-2-associated. Depth was defined as the fraction of total T cells that were SARS-CoV-2-associated. Using the MIRA data, each spike-specific TCR was assigned both to the spike region to which the TCR was reactive and to a CD4 or CD8 class. Log10-transformed breadth and depth values were compared by one-way ANOVA with Sidak's multiple comparisons tests. Sourced from immuneACCESS, this table was stored by TCRdb with only in-frame sequences that have V and J called. A share of the clones is absent; for the studies checked, an unresolved V gene accounts for under half, and the remainder has no known explanation. The DNA was the basis for D and trimming; V, J and clone size are from that table. This sample holds approximately 150,000 clones; approximately 89% were observed only once. About 5% of the sample rests with the top ten.

The germline V gene yields SGHTA for CDR1 and FQGNSA for CDR2. The CDR3 goes from the cysteine to the phenylalanine over 16 residues. The DNA shown is the 48-base CDR3, in frame from base 1. The trim is 5 bases for V and 4 bases for J, with a gap of 20 bases between the germline ends. A word on this clone: The antigen it binds to is not known. No much larger clone is present one base from it, and per-base qualities are unavailable.

Here the sequenced sample was peripheral blood, taken on day 0 of AZD1222 vaccination. The sequence is built from TRBV7-2 and TRBJ1-2, with a tentative D gene TRBD1 over 5 matching bases. The TCR was taken from an adult in good health. The CDR3: CASSPMGGSGRYGYTF. The nucleotide sequence is given as TGTGCCAGCAGCCCGATGGGGGGAAGTGGTCGCTATGGCTACACCTTC.